This T cell receptor (beta chain) derives from a study of radiotherapy plus CTLA-4 blockade in lung cancer. Clones were sequenced by immunoSEQ multiplex PCR, and TCRdb holds only the in-frame ones, with some missing. The table lists about 77,000 clones, roughly 80% of them singletons. Whole-study findings and limits: The authors reported that early blood T cell clone dynamics, with interferon-beta, best predicted response.

Germline V lookup: CDR1 LNHDA, CDR2 SQIVND (reference sequence). There are 17 residues in the CDR3. V lost 3 bases to trimming and J lost 5 bases; unmatched junction nucleotides: 3. Worth noting for this clone: Antigen specificity is unknown.

This sequence originates from a human donor with non-small cell lung cancer whose response to radiotherapy plus ipilimumab could not be evaluated. The V call is TRBV19, the J call TRBJ2-2; TRBD2 matches at 16 bases. The sample was peripheral blood, taken from a patient treated with radiotherapy plus ipilimumab. The CDR3 sequence is CASSIRGLAGGTGELFF. The CDR3 DNA sequence: TGTGCCAGTAGTATTAGGGGACTAGCGGGGGGGACCGGGGAGCTGTTTTTT. Variable domain in full (rest from reference TRBV19 and TRBJ2-2): DGGITQSPKYLFRKEGQNVTLSCEQNLNHDAMYWYRQDPGQGLRLIYYSQIVNDFQKGDIAEGYSVSREKKESFPLTVTSAQKNPTAFYLCASSIRGLAGGTGELFFGEGSRLTVL.